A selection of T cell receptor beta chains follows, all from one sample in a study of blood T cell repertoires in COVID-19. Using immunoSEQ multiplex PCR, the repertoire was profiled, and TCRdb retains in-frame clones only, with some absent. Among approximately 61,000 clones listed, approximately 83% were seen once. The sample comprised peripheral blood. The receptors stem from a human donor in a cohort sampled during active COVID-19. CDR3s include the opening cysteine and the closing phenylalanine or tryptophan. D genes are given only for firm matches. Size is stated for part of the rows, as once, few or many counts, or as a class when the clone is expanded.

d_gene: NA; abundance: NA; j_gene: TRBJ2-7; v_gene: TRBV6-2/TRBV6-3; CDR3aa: CASSYSAGPYEQYF; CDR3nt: TGTGCCAGCAGTTACTCCGCGGGCCCCTACGAGCAGTACTTC
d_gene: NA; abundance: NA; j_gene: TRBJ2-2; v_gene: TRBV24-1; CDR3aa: CATSDRRTHTGELFF; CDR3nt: TGTGCCACCAGTGACCGTCGGACACACACCGGGGAGCTGTTTTTT
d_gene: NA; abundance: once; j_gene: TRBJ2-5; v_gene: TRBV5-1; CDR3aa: CASSRHPGSQETQYF; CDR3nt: TGCGCCAGCAGCCGGCACCCCGGGTCCCAAGAGACCCAGTACTTC
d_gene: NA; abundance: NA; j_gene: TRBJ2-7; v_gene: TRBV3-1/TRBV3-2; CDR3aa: CASSQSGRWTYEQYF; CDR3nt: TGTGCCAGCAGCCAGTCAGGGAGGTGGACCTACGAGCAGTACTTC
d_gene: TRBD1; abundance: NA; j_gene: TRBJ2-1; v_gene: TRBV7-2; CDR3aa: CASSSRQGENEQFF; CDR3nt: TGTGCCAGCAGCTCGAGACAGGGGGAGAATGAGCAGTTCTTC
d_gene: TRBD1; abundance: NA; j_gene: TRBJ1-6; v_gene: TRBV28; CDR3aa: CATTGQGNSPLHF; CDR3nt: TGTGCCACTACGGGACAGGGGAATTCACCCCTCCACTTT
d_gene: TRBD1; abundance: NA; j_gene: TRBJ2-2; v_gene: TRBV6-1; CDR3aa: CASSDKGARFDTGELFF; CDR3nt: TGTGCCAGCAGTGATAAGGGGGCGCGGTTCGACACCGGGGAGCTGTTTTTT
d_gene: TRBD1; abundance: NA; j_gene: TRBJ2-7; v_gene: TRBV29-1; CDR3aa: CSVEGGDRSYEQYF; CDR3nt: TGCAGCGTTGAAGGGGGGGACAGGAGCTACGAGCAGTACTTC
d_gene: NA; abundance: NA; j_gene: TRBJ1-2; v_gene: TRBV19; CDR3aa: CASSIDLSFYGYTF; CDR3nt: TGTGCCAGTAGTATAGATTTAAGCTTCTATGGCTACACCTTC
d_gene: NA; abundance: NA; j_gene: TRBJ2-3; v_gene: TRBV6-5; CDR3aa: CASKKEGLADTQYF; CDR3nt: TGTGCCAGCAAAAAAGAGGGCCTGGCAGATACGCAGTATTTT
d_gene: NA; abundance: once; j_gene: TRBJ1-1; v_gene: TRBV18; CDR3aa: CASSPYGNRRDTEAFF; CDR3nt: TGTGCCAGCTCACCATACGGGAACAGGAGGGACACTGAAGCTTTCTTT
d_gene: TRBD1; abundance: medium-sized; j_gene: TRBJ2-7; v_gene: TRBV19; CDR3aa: CASTSGQAGEQYF; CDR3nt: TGTGCCAGTACCTCGGGACAGGCCGGCGAGCAGTACTTC
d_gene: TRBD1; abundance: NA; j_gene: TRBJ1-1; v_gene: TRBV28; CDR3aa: CASSPSSGGKAEAFF; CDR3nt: TGTGCCAGCAGTCCGTCTTCAGGGGGCAAGGCTGAAGCTTTCTTT
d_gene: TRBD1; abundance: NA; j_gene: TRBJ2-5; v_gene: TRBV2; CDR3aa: CASSVRDREYF; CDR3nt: TGTGCCAGCAGTGTCCGGGACAGGGAGTACTTC
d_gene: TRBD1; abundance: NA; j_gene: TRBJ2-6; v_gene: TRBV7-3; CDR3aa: CASSLTLMGQSSGANVLTF; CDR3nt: TGTGCCAGCAGCTTAACGTTGATGGGACAGTCCTCTGGGGCCAACGTCCTGACTTTC
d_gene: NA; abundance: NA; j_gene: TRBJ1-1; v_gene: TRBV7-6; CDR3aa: CASSLGRGNTEAFF; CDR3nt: TGTGCCAGCAGCTTAGGCAGGGGGAACACTGAAGCTTTCTTT
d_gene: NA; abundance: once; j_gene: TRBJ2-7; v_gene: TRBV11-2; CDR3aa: CASSLVGGAYEQYF; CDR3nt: TGTGCCAGCAGCCTGGTAGGGGGTGCCTACGAGCAGTACTTC
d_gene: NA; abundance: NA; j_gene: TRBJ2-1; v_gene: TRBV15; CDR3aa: CATSRDYSSYNEQFF; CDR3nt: TGTGCCACCAGCAGAGATTACAGCTCTTACAATGAGCAGTTCTTC
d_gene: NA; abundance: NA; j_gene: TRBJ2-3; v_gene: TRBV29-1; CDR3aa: CSGGGADTQYF; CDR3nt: TGCAGCGGTGGGGGGGCCGATACGCAGTATTTT
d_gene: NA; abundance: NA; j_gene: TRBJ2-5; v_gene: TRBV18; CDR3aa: CASSPMETQYF; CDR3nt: TGTGCCAGCTCACCTATGGAGACCCAGTACTTC
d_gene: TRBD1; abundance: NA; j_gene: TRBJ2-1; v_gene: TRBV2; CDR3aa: CASSTQGPLDNEQFF; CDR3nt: TGTGCCAGCAGTACACAGGGGCCATTGGACAATGAGCAGTTCTTC